These T cell receptor beta chains were read from a single sample in a study of blood T cells in healthy people across ages. One entry per CDR3 protein, called by TCRdb with MiXCR from the 5' RACE reads. Counted here are 650,000 to 950,000 distinct CDR3 sequences, under 45% occurring once; the ten biggest clones make up around 21%. Sequences were obtained from blood. The source is a man in his sixties in good health. Each CDR3 is given with its conserved first and last residue. Each record gives: V gene, D gene, J gene, clone size, CDR3 protein, CDR3 DNA. A D gene is named only where the DNA matches it firmly. Size values are once, few and many counts, or a class for expanded clones, and some rows have none.

V gene: TRBV7-2
D gene: -
J gene: TRBJ2-7
clone size: -
CDR3 protein: CASSVESSYEQYF
CDR3 DNA: TGTGCCAGCAGCGTGGAAAGTTCCTACGAGCAGTACTTC

V gene: TRBV9
D gene: TRBD1
J gene: TRBJ2-1
clone size: -
CDR3 protein: CASSPAGTDTYNEQFF
CDR3 DNA: TGTGCCAGCAGCCCCGCCGGGACAGACACCTACAATGAGCAGTTCTTC

V gene: TRBV7-2
D gene: -
J gene: TRBJ2-5
clone size: -
CDR3 protein: CASSVGAETQYF
CDR3 DNA: TGTGCCAGCAGCGTGGGGGCAGAGACCCAGTACTTC

V gene: TRBV28
D gene: TRBD1
J gene: TRBJ1-1
clone size: -
CDR3 protein: CASRTQGETEAFF
CDR3 DNA: TGTGCCAGCCGAACACAGGGGGAGACTGAAGCTTTCTTT

V gene: TRBV20-1
D gene: TRBD2
J gene: TRBJ2-1
clone size: -
CDR3 protein: CSARAGLAGGSSYNEQFF
CDR3 DNA: TGCAGTGCTAGAGCCGGACTAGCGGGGGGGAGCTCCTACAATGAGCAGTTCTTC

V gene: TRBV28
D gene: -
J gene: TRBJ2-1
clone size: -
CDR3 protein: CASSFMGSPTGEQFF
CDR3 DNA: TGTGCCAGCAGTTTCATGGGCAGCCCTACGGGGGAGCAGTTCTTC

V gene: TRBV6-6
D gene: -
J gene: TRBJ1-4
clone size: -
CDR3 protein: CAGSRDGTTNEKLFF
CDR3 DNA: TGTGCCGGCAGTAGGGACGGTACAACTAATGAAAAACTGTTTTTT

V gene: TRBV20-1
D gene: -
J gene: TRBJ2-1
clone size: few
CDR3 protein: CSARRGGENEQFF
CDR3 DNA: TGCAGTGCTAGGAGGGGGGGTGAGAATGAGCAGTTCTTC

V gene: TRBV5-1
D gene: -
J gene: TRBJ2-7
clone size: -
CDR3 protein: CASSSSGTGSYEQYF
CDR3 DNA: TGCGCCAGCAGCTCCTCCGGGACGGGATCCTACGAGCAGTACTTC

V gene: TRBV6-6
D gene: TRBD1
J gene: TRBJ2-4
clone size: -
CDR3 protein: CASSATGDSSKNIQYF
CDR3 DNA: TGTGCCAGCAGTGCAACAGGGGATTCATCCAAAAACATTCAGTACTTC

V gene: TRBV18
D gene: -
J gene: TRBJ1-4
clone size: -
CDR3 protein: CAGSPDVNEKLFF
CDR3 DNA: TGTGCCGGCTCACCAGACGTCAATGAAAAACTGTTTTTT

V gene: TRBV27
D gene: -
J gene: TRBJ1-2
clone size: -
CDR3 protein: CASSDPGRGYGYTF
CDR3 DNA: TGTGCCAGCAGCGACCCAGGCCGAGGCTATGGCTACACCTTC

V gene: TRBV25-1
D gene: TRBD2
J gene: TRBJ2-1
clone size: -
CDR3 protein: CASSTLGGSYNEQFF
CDR3 DNA: TGTGCCAGCAGTACTCTGGGGGGGTCCTACAATGAGCAGTTCTTC

V gene: TRBV6-6
D gene: TRBD1
J gene: TRBJ1-5
clone size: few
CDR3 protein: CAAKGQGAVQPQHF
CDR3 DNA: TGTGCCGCCAAGGGACAGGGGGCTGTTCAGCCCCAGCATTTT

V gene: TRBV20-1
D gene: TRBD1
J gene: TRBJ1-2
clone size: -
CDR3 protein: CSARNRDRGDYGYTF
CDR3 DNA: TGCAGTGCTAGAAATAGGGACAGGGGGGACTATGGCTACACCTTC

V gene: TRBV5-8
D gene: -
J gene: TRBJ1-2
clone size: few
CDR3 protein: CASSSRPGDYGYTF
CDR3 DNA: TGTGCCAGCAGCTCCCGTCCAGGGGACTATGGCTACACCTTC

V gene: TRBV6-6
D gene: TRBD1
J gene: TRBJ1-6
clone size: -
CDR3 protein: CASKGTGDSPLHF
CDR3 DNA: TGTGCCAGCAAGGGGACAGGGGATTCACCCCTCCACTTT

V gene: TRBV6-2/TRBV6-3
D gene: -
J gene: TRBJ1-3
clone size: -
CDR3 protein: CASRQGNTIYF
CDR3 DNA: TGTGCCAGCAGACAAGGAAACACCATATATTTT

V gene: TRBV20-1
D gene: TRBD1
J gene: TRBJ2-7
clone size: few
CDR3 protein: CSARETGLPYEQYF
CDR3 DNA: TGCAGTGCTAGGGAGACAGGGCTCCCCTACGAGCAGTACTTC

V gene: TRBV10-3
D gene: -
J gene: TRBJ2-2
clone size: few
CDR3 protein: CAISSPQGEASGELFF
CDR3 DNA: TGTGCCATCAGTTCTCCCCAGGGGGAGGCGAGCGGGGAGCTGTTTTTT

V gene: TRBV20-1
D gene: TRBD1
J gene: TRBJ1-2
clone size: -
CDR3 protein: CSAINPGQGVNGYTF
CDR3 DNA: TGCAGTGCAATCAACCCGGGACAGGGGGTGAATGGCTACACCTTC

V gene: TRBV6-6
D gene: -
J gene: TRBJ2-1
clone size: few
CDR3 protein: CASSPQIRYNEQFF
CDR3 DNA: TGTGCCAGCAGCCCCCAGATCAGGTACAATGAGCAGTTCTTC

V gene: TRBV24-1
D gene: -
J gene: TRBJ1-2
clone size: -
CDR3 protein: CATSENGQPGGYTF
CDR3 DNA: TGTGCCACCAGTGAAAATGGACAGCCGGGGGGCTACACCTTC

V gene: TRBV20-1
D gene: -
J gene: TRBJ2-7
clone size: -
CDR3 protein: CSARDPNVRADSYEQYF
CDR3 DNA: TGCAGTGCTAGAGATCCCAATGTCAGAGCGGATTCCTACGAGCAGTACTTC

V gene: TRBV30
D gene: TRBD1
J gene: TRBJ1-6
clone size: once
CDR3 protein: CASPSRSGGNSPLHF
CDR3 DNA: TGTGCCTCTCCCTCCCGGTCAGGGGGTAATTCACCCCTCCACTTT

V gene: TRBV9
D gene: -
J gene: TRBJ1-2
clone size: -
CDR3 protein: CASSLTGTYGYTF
CDR3 DNA: TGTGCCAGCAGCTTGACAGGAACCTATGGCTACACCTTC

V gene: TRBV20-1
D gene: TRBD1
J gene: TRBJ2-7
clone size: -
CDR3 protein: CSARSGGLYEQYF
CDR3 DNA: TGCAGTGCTAGGTCAGGGGGCCTCTACGAGCAGTACTTC

V gene: TRBV10-3
D gene: -
J gene: TRBJ2-7
clone size: few
CDR3 protein: CAIRAGDSSSYEQYF
CDR3 DNA: TGTGCCATCAGGGCGGGGGACAGTTCTTCCTACGAGCAGTACTTC

V gene: TRBV3-1
D gene: TRBD2
J gene: TRBJ2-4
clone size: -
CDR3 protein: CASSQDPSGGLAKNIQYF
CDR3 DNA: TGTGCCAGCAGCCAAGACCCTAGCGGGGGACTAGCCAAAAACATTCAGTACTTC

V gene: TRBV2
D gene: TRBD1
J gene: TRBJ2-5
clone size: once
CDR3 protein: CASSERTGGWEIQYF
CDR3 DNA: TGTGCCAGCAGTGAGAGGACAGGGGGCTGGGAGATCCAGTACTTC

V gene: TRBV20-1
D gene: -
J gene: TRBJ1-1
clone size: -
CDR3 protein: CSARYEMGGLNTEAFF
CDR3 DNA: TGCAGTGCTAGGTATGAGATGGGGGGCCTGAACACTGAAGCTTTCTTT

V gene: TRBV12-3/TRBV12-4
D gene: -
J gene: TRBJ1-3
clone size: -
CDR3 protein: CASSFRGDSGNTIYF
CDR3 DNA: TGTGCCAGCAGTTTCAGGGGCGACTCTGGAAACACCATATATTTT

V gene: TRBV6-1
D gene: -
J gene: TRBJ2-7
clone size: -
CDR3 protein: CASGGRNVYEQYF
CDR3 DNA: TGTGCCAGCGGTGGCAGAAACGTCTACGAGCAGTACTTC

V gene: TRBV7-9
D gene: TRBD1
J gene: TRBJ2-2
clone size: -
CDR3 protein: CAGTGDNTGELFF
CDR3 DNA: TGTGCCGGCACAGGGGATAACACCGGGGAGCTGTTTTTT

V gene: TRBV7-2
D gene: TRBD2
J gene: TRBJ2-1
clone size: few
CDR3 protein: CASRLGSGGLYEQVF
CDR3 DNA: TGTGCCAGCAGATTAGGTAGCGGGGGGCTGTATGAGCAGGTCTTC

V gene: TRBV30
D gene: -
J gene: TRBJ2-3
clone size: -
CDR3 protein: CAWRRGPSTDTQYF
CDR3 DNA: TGTGCCTGGAGGCGGGGCCCTAGCACAGATACGCAGTATTTT

V gene: TRBV6-1
D gene: -
J gene: TRBJ1-1
clone size: -
CDR3 protein: CATSSRRGNTEAFF
CDR3 DNA: TGTGCCACCTCCTCGCGCAGGGGGAACACTGAAGCTTTCTTT

V gene: TRBV12-3/TRBV12-4
D gene: -
J gene: TRBJ2-1
clone size: -
CDR3 protein: CASSPPTGTEAYNEQFF
CDR3 DNA: TGTGCCAGCAGCCCGCCTACCGGGACTGAGGCCTACAATGAGCAGTTCTTC

V gene: TRBV9
D gene: -
J gene: TRBJ2-2
clone size: -
CDR3 protein: CASSVTPGSTGKLFF
CDR3 DNA: TGTGCCAGCAGCGTAACCCCAGGCAGTACCGGGAAGCTGTTTTTT

V gene: TRBV21-1
D gene: -
J gene: TRBJ2-4
clone size: few
CDR3 protein: CASSKGEGRAKNIQYF
CDR3 DNA: TGTGCCAGCAGCAAAGGGGAGGGAAGAGCCAAAAACATTCAGTACTTC

V gene: TRBV20-1
D gene: -
J gene: TRBJ1-2
clone size: -
CDR3 protein: CSAREGQRVDGYTF
CDR3 DNA: TGCAGTGCTAGAGAAGGACAGAGGGTGGATGGCTACACCTTC

V gene: TRBV21-1
D gene: -
J gene: TRBJ2-1
clone size: -
CDR3 protein: CASRGPRKDEQFF
CDR3 DNA: TGTGCCAGCAGGGGGCCGAGGAAGGATGAGCAGTTCTTC

V gene: TRBV10-3
D gene: -
J gene: TRBJ2-1
clone size: few
CDR3 protein: CAISESGDHNEQFF
CDR3 DNA: TGTGCTATCAGTGAATCGGGGGACCACAATGAGCAGTTCTTC

V gene: TRBV6-2/TRBV6-3
D gene: TRBD2
J gene: TRBJ2-3
clone size: few
CDR3 protein: CASSTSVKDTQYF
CDR3 DNA: TGTGCCAGCTCTACTAGCGTCAAGGATACGCAGTATTTT

V gene: TRBV11-3
D gene: -
J gene: TRBJ1-2
clone size: -
CDR3 protein: CASSITGSGDNYGYTF
CDR3 DNA: TGTGCCAGCAGTATAACCGGGAGTGGGGATAACTATGGCTACACCTTC

V gene: TRBV7-9
D gene: -
J gene: TRBJ2-1
clone size: -
CDR3 protein: CASSPLGGADNEQFF
CDR3 DNA: TGTGCCAGCAGCCCACTAGGGGGGGCCGACAATGAGCAGTTCTTC

V gene: TRBV7-8
D gene: -
J gene: TRBJ2-1
clone size: few
CDR3 protein: CASIDRTATSYNEQFF
CDR3 DNA: TGTGCCAGCATTGACAGGACAGCAACCTCCTACAATGAGCAGTTCTTC

V gene: TRBV28
D gene: -
J gene: TRBJ1-2
clone size: -
CDR3 protein: CASTTPRTDSYTF
CDR3 DNA: TGTGCCAGCACCACACCACGGACAGATAGCTACACCTTC

V gene: TRBV20-1
D gene: -
J gene: TRBJ2-7
clone size: once
CDR3 protein: CSARDGAGEQYF
CDR3 DNA: TGCAGTGCTAGAGACGGGGCGGGTGAGCAGTACTTC

V gene: TRBV6-5
D gene: -
J gene: TRBJ1-6
clone size: -
CDR3 protein: CASSYSNQGSSPLHF
CDR3 DNA: TGTGCCAGCAGTTACTCGAACCAGGGGAGTTCACCCCTCCACTTT

V gene: TRBV2
D gene: -
J gene: TRBJ1-5
clone size: -
CDR3 protein: CASTQTSSQPQHF
CDR3 DNA: TGTGCCAGCACCCAGACCTCGAGTCAGCCCCAGCATTTT

V gene: TRBV15
D gene: -
J gene: TRBJ1-1
clone size: -
CDR3 protein: CATSGPIYTEAFF
CDR3 DNA: TGTGCCACCAGCGGACCCATCTACACTGAAGCTTTCTTT

V gene: TRBV5-1
D gene: -
J gene: TRBJ2-7
clone size: few
CDR3 protein: CASSLGLYDGSSYEQYF
CDR3 DNA: TGCGCCAGCAGCTTGGGACTTTATGACGGAAGCTCCTACGAGCAGTACTTC

V gene: TRBV27
D gene: -
J gene: TRBJ2-3
clone size: -
CDR3 protein: CASNQGLRTDTQYF
CDR3 DNA: TGTGCCAGCAACCAGGGGCTCCGCACAGATACGCAGTATTTT

V gene: TRBV5-1
D gene: -
J gene: TRBJ1-1
clone size: -
CDR3 protein: CASSWATREGLTEAFF
CDR3 DNA: TGCGCCAGCAGCTGGGCTACCAGGGAAGGGCTCACTGAAGCTTTCTTT

V gene: TRBV3-1
D gene: TRBD1
J gene: TRBJ2-3
clone size: -
CDR3 protein: CASSLRRQGGMTDTQYF
CDR3 DNA: TGTGCCAGCAGCCTTCGACGACAGGGGGGTATGACGGATACGCAGTATTTT

V gene: TRBV11-2
D gene: TRBD2
J gene: TRBJ2-3
clone size: -
CDR3 protein: CASSLVIGLASDTQYF
CDR3 DNA: TGTGCCAGCAGCTTAGTTATCGGACTAGCTAGCGATACGCAGTATTTT

V gene: TRBV20-1
D gene: TRBD2
J gene: TRBJ2-7
clone size: few
CDR3 protein: CSAQPPSGRTYEQYF
CDR3 DNA: TGCAGTGCTCAACCCCCTAGCGGGCGTACCTACGAGCAGTACTTC

V gene: TRBV7-8
D gene: TRBD1
J gene: TRBJ1-1
clone size: -
CDR3 protein: CASSLVGTGEPEAFF
CDR3 DNA: TGTGCCAGCAGCTTAGTGGGGACAGGGGAACCTGAAGCTTTCTTT